This T cell receptor (beta chain) was documented in a study of blood T cells in healthy people across ages. V was cut by 6 bases and J by 4 bases, with 15 bases left in between. This CDR3 is built from 14 residues. Germline CDR1 MNHEY, CDR2 SVGEGT. Study conclusions and caveats: Long-lived donors carried more naive CD4+ cells and greater diversity than aged donors.

This clonotype was seen a few times. Its target is not known. The authors ran a second PCR of about 7 to 12 cycles using a sample-barcoded 5' primer and a J-beta primer mix. TCRdb recomputed calls from the 5' RACE reads with MiXCR, one row per CDR3 protein. The table has more than 800,000 distinct CDR3 sequences, 25% to 35% seen once. This TCR came from a woman aged 80 or older in good health. Sequenced material: blood. The chain couples TRBV6-2 or TRBV6-3 to TRBJ1-2; tentatively, D is TRBD1 (6 bases). The CDR3: CASRTRGLIYGYTF. CDR3 nucleotide sequence: TGTGCCAGCAGGACACGGGGGCTCATCTATGGCTACACCTTC.